This TCR beta chain was recorded in a study of shared clonotypes between healthy human individuals. The overall study: Donor ages ranged 18 to 49 years: a couple of women, a few men.

V lost 0 bases to trimming and J lost 4 bases, with 10 bases between them. The length of the CDR3 is 14 residues. CDR1 and CDR2 (germline): SGHRS, YFSETQ. Study-level results: Compared with clonotypes that all four donors shared, non-shared clonotypes had lower generation probabilities. Naive subsets, compared against memory subsets, generally had larger estimated richness values.

Comment on this clone: The antigen is undetermined.

The sorted-subset replicate PCRs were given about 210 ng DNA, which is approximately 30,000 T cell genomes. Libraries were prepared by immunoSEQ multiplex PCR; TCRdb keeps only in-frame clonotypes and omits some of them. Of 800,000 to 1,200,000 clones in the sample, approximately 80% are singletons; the top ten hold around 0.47%. The source material was memory CD4+ T cells from PBMCs. The subset is: CD45RA-negative fraction. This receptor was identified in a man aged 18 to 30 in good health. Some clones in this sample may be carry-over from other donors' samples. The chain carries TRBV5-1 and TRBJ2-5, with a weak D call TRBD1 (6 bases). The CDR3 region is CASSLAGQLETQYF. CDR3 coding DNA: TGCGCCAGCAGCTTGGCCGGACAGTTAGAGACCCAGTACTTC.